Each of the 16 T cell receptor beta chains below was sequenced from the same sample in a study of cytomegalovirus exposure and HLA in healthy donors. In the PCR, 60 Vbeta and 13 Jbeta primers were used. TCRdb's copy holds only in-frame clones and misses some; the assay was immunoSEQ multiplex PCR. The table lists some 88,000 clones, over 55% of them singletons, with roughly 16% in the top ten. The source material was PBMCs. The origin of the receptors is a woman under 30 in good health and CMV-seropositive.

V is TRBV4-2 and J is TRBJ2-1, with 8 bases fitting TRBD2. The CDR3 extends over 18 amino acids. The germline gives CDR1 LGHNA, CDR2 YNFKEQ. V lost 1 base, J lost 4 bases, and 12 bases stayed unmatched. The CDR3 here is CASSQVNSRGGSYNEQFF. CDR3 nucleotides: TGTGCCAGCAGCCAAGTCAATAGCCGCGGGGGGTCATACAATGAGCAGTTCTTC.

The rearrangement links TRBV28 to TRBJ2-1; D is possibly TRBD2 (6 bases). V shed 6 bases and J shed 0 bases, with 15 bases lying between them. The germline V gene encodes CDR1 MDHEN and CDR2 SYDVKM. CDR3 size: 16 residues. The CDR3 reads CASRPASGLSYNEQFF. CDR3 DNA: TGTGCCAGCAGACCTGCCTCGGGACTCTCCTACAATGAGCAGTTCTTC. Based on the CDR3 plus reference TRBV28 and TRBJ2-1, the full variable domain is DVKVTQSSRYLVKRTGEKVFLECVQDMDHENMFWYRQDPGLGLRLIYFSYDVKMKEKGDIPEGYSVSREKKERFSLILESASTNQTSMYLCASRPASGLSYNEQFFGPGTRLTVL.

The CDR3 sequence is CSVAGGQTHEKLFF. As DNA, the CDR3 is TGCAGCGTTGCGGGGGGACAAACCCATGAAAAACTGTTTTTT. V usage is TRBV29-1 and J usage is TRBJ1-4; a weak D match, TRBD1 (6 bases). V dropped 4 bases and J dropped 6 bases, with 15 bases sitting between them. CDR3 length equals 14 residues. Germline CDR1 reads SQVTM; CDR2 reads ANQGSEA. Variable domain in full (rest from reference TRBV29-1 and TRBJ1-4): SAVISQKPSRDICQRGTSLTIQCQVDSQVTMMFWYRQQPGQSLTLIATANQGSEATYESGFVIDKFPISRPNLTFSTLTVSNMSPEDSSIYLCSVAGGQTHEKLFFGSGTQLSVL.

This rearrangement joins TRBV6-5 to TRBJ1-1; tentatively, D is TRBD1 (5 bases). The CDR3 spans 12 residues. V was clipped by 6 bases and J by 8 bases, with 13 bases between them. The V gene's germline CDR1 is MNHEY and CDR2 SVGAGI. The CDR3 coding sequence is TGTGCCAGCAGCGACAGCTACGGCGAAGCTTTCTTT. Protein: CASSDSYGEAFF.

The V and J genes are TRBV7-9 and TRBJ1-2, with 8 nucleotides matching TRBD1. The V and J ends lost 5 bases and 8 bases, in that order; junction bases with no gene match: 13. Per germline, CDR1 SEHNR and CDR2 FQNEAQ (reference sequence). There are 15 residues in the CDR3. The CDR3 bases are TGTGCCAGCAGCAAAGCAGGGGGCGCGGGATTCGGCTACACCTTC. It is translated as CASSKAGGAGFGYTF.

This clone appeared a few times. The CDR3 region is CASSLVSTILEPYNEQFF. DNA for the CDR3: TGTGCCAGCAGTTTAGTATCGACTATCCTGGAACCTTACAATGAGCAGTTCTTC. The chain has TRBV27 and TRBJ2-1; tentative D call: TRBD2 (5 bases). Germline-derived CDR1 and CDR2 are MNHEY and SMNVEV (reference sequence). This CDR3 comprises 18 residues. The V end was cut by 2 bases, the J end by 4 bases, with 21 bases between.

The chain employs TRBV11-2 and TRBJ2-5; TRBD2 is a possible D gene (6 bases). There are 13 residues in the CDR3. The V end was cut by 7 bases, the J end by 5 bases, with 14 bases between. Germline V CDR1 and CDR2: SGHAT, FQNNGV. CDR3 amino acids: CASIGGGMETQYF. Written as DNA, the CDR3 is TGTGCCAGCATCGGTGGGGGGATGGAGACCCAGTACTTC.

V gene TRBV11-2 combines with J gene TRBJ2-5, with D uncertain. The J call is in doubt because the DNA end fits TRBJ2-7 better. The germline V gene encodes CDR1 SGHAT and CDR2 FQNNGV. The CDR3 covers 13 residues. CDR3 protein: CASSLVSGYEQYF. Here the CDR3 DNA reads TGTGCCAGCAGCTTAGTATCCGGGTACGAGCAGTACTTC.

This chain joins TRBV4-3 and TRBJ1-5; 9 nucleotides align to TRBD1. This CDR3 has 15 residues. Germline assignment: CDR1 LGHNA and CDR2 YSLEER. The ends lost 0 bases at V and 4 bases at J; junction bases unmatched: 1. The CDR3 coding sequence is TGCGCCAGCAGCCAAGAGGGGACAGGGAATCAGCCCCAGCATTTT. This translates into CASSQEGTGNQPQHF.

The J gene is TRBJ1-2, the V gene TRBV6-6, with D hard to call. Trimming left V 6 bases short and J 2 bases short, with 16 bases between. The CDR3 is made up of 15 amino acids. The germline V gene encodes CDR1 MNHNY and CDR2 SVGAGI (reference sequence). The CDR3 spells CASRPTQLLNYGYTF. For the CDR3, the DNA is TGTGCCAGCAGACCCACACAATTGCTCAACTATGGCTACACCTTC.

As DNA, the CDR3 is TGTGCCAGCAGCACCCCCGGGGGGCGGGCGGACAATGAGCAGTTCTTC. Translating gives CASSTPGGRADNEQFF. The chain combines TRBV5-4 with TRBJ2-1; maybe TRBD2 (7 bases). There are 16 residues in the CDR3. Trimming removed 4 bases from V and 5 bases from J, with 19 bases in between. The germline V gene encodes CDR1 SGHNT and CDR2 YYREEE (reference sequence).

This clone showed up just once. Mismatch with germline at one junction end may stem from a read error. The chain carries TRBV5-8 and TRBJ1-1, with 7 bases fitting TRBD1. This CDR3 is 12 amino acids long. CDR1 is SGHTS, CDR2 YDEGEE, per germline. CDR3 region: CACRGTAGEAFF. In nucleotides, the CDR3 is TGTGCCTGCAGGGGGACAGCGGGTGAAGCTTTCTTT.

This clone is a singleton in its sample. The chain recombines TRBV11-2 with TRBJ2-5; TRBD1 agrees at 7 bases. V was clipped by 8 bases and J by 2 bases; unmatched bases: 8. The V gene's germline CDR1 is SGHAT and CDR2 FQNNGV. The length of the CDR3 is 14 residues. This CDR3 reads CASGKGQLQETQYF. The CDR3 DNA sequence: TGTGCCAGCGGCAAGGGACAGCTGCAAGAGACCCAGTACTTC.

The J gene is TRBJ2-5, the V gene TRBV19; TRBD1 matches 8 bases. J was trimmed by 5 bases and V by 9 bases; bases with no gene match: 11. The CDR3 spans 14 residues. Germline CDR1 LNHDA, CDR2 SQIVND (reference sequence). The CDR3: CASLDRGRGETQYF. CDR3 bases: TGTGCCAGCCTCGACAGGGGCCGGGGGGAGACCCAGTACTTC.

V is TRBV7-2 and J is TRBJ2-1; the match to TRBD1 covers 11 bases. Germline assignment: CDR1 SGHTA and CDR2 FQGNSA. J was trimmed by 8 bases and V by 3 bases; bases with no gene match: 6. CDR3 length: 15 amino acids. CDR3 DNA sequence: TGTGCCAGCAGCTTCTATGGACAGGGGGCTGATGAGCAGTTCTTC. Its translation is CASSFYGQGADEQFF.

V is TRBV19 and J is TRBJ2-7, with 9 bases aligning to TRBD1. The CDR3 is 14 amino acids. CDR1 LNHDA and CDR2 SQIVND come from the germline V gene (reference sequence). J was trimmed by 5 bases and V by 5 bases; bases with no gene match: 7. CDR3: CASSPSGQGNEQYF. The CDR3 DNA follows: TGTGCCAGTAGTCCCTCCGGACAGGGGAACGAGCAGTACTTC.